This T cell receptor (beta chain) derives from a study of post-analysis software for immune sequencing data. This clonotype was found many times. What it binds is not known. Unique molecular identifiers were carried by the TCR beta cDNA libraries. Via MiXCR, TCRdb re-called the PCR reads, giving one row per CDR3 protein. This sample carries roughly 200,000 distinct CDR3 sequences, approximately 28% of them seen once, and the ten largest clones take around 3.7%. Study-wide results and limits: TRBV5-6, TRBV5-1 and TRBV20-1 were among four to six TRBV segments more frequent in patients than controls. Multiple sclerosis was associated with a significant reduction in normalized Chao1 diversity relative to controls.

With V trimmed by 4 bases and J by 8 bases, 12 bases remained unmatched. The CDR3 loop spans 17 amino acids. Per the germline V gene, CDR1 is SGHRS and CDR2 is YFSETQ. The receptor was derived from a girl under 18 with multiple sclerosis. The specimen sequenced was blood. This chain connects TRBV5-1 to TRBJ2-1; 13 bases map to TRBD2. CDR3 sequence reads: CASSPKLTSGRIDEQFF. The CDR3 region has the DNA TGCGCCAGCAGCCCGAAGCTGACTAGCGGGAGGATCGATGAGCAGTTCTTC.